Here is one TCR beta chain with its context. The record originates from a study of blood T cell repertoires in COVID-19. The wider study: Sites in the United States, Italy and Spain provided acute and convalescent COVID-19 samples.

Sequenced by immunoSEQ multiplex PCR; TCRdb stores in-frame clones only, minus some. The sample carries 120,000 or so clones, over 85% recorded once. Trimming removed 0 bases at V and 5 bases at J, with 10 bases between. Germline assignment: CDR1 MGHRA and CDR2 YSYEKL. This CDR3 comprises 15 residues. This sequence was found in a man aged 60 to 69 with COVID-19, enrolled during active disease. This sequence joins TRBV4-1 and TRBJ1-4; no clear D. Sequencing was done on a sample of peripheral blood. The CDR3 reads CASSQDRGPNEKLFF. DNA of the CDR3: TGCGCCAGCAGCCAAGATCGGGGTCCAAATGAAAAACTGTTTTTT.